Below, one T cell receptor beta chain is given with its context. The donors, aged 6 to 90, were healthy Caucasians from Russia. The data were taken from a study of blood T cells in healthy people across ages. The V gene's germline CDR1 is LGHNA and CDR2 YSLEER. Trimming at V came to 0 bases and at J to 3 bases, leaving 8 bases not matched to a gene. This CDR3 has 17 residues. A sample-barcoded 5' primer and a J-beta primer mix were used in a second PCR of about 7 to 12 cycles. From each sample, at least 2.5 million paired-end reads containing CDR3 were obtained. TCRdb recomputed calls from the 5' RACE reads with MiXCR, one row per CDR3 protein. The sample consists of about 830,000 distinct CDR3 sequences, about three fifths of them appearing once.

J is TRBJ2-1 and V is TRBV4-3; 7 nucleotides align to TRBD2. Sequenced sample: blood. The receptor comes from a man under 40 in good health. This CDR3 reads CASSQDPRLAVYNEQFF. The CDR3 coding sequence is TGCGCCAGCAGCCAAGATCCTAGGCTAGCGGTCTACAATGAGCAGTTCTTC.